This T cell receptor beta chain was retrieved from a study of T cell responses to AZD1222 COVID-19 vaccine. Findings and caveats of the study: Recipients of two AZD1222 doses showed rising Spike-specific TCR breadth and depth. Repertoire sampling was restricted to post-peak T cell response timepoints. Among AZD1222 vaccinees, only 5 to 7 were seropositive at baseline.

For this clone: Its antigen is still unknown.

Sequenced by immunoSEQ multiplex PCR; TCRdb stores in-frame clones only, minus some. The data hold 150,000 to 180,000 clones, with about 87% observed a single time. J was trimmed by 6 bases and V by 4 bases; bases with no gene match: 6. The CDR3 is 14 amino acids. Per the germline V gene, CDR1 is SGHTA and CDR2 is FQGNSA. The receptor was isolated from an adult in good health. The chain uses TRBV7-2 and TRBJ2-7, with 10 bases matching TRBD1. This specimen consisted of peripheral blood, obtained on day 0 of AZD1222 vaccination. The CDR3 loop is CASSSDRGSREQYF. As DNA, the CDR3 is TGTGCCAGCAGCTCGGACAGGGGGTCCCGCGAGCAGTACTTC.